The rows below give T cell receptor beta chains drawn from one sample of a study of blood T cell repertoires in COVID-19. The table came from immunoSEQ multiplex PCR; TCRdb's copy has only in-frame clones and leaves some out. The sample yields 200,000 to 250,000 clones, 75% to 90% seen once. Sequenced material: PBMCs or T cells enriched from blood (not recorded which). These receptors were obtained from a woman aged 40-49 years with acute COVID-19. CDR3s include the opening cysteine and the closing phenylalanine or tryptophan. A D gene is named only where the DNA matches it firmly. A clone size is listed for some rows: how often the clone was seen (once, few, many), or a class if it is expanded.

D gene,J gene,clone size,V gene,CDR3 DNA,CDR3 protein
.,TRBJ1-1,.,TRBV7-6,TGTGCCAGCAGCCCCTCCAGGGGCTGGAACACTGAAGCTTTCTTT,CASSPSRGWNTEAFF
.,TRBJ1-2,.,TRBV25-1,TGTGCCAGCAGTGAACAGGGTCCCTATGGCTACACCTTC,CASSEQGPYGYTF
.,TRBJ1-2,.,TRBV30,TGTGCCTGGCTATATACAACGGGGGACTACACCTTC,CAWLYTTGDYTF
.,TRBJ1-1,.,TRBV7-9,TGTGCCAGCAGCTTAGCCCTTGCCCCCAACTCTGAAGCTTTCTTT,CASSLALAPNSEAFF
TRBD2,TRBJ2-5,.,TRBV10-3,TGTGCCATCTCGGGGGGGAGCCAAGAGACCCAGTACTTC,CAISGGSQETQYF
.,TRBJ2-1,.,TRBV18,TGTGCCAGCTCACCCGAGGATGAGCAGTTCTTC,CASSPEDEQFF
TRBD1,TRBJ1-2,.,TRBV5-4,TGTGCCAGCAGCCAGACTTATGGGACAGGGGGCTATCGTGGCTACACCTTC,CASSQTYGTGGYRGYTF
TRBD1,TRBJ1-1,.,TRBV9,TGTGCCAGCAGCCCTTCAGGGGGGCAACACACTGAAGCTTTCTTT,CASSPSGGQHTEAFF
.,TRBJ1-1,.,TRBV11-2,TGTGCCAGCAGCTTAGAGGGGCGTGCTGGGGCTTTCTTT,CASSLEGRAGAFF
TRBD1,TRBJ1-6,.,TRBV5-5,TGTGCCAGCAGATCAGAGACAGGGACGTATAATTCACCCCTCCACTTT,CASRSETGTYNSPLHF
.,TRBJ1-6,.,TRBV5-4,TGTGCCAGCAGCTTGGGGATGGACAGTAATAATTCACCCCTCCACTTT,CASSLGMDSNNSPLHF
.,TRBJ1-2,.,TRBV5-5,TGTGCCAGCACCTCAGCGGGACCCCGCGAACCCTATGGCTACACCTTC,CASTSAGPREPYGYTF
TRBD2,TRBJ2-1,.,TRBV7-8,TGTGCCAGCAGCTTCTTGGGGGTGGGACTAGGTTACAATGAGCAGTTCTTC,CASSFLGVGLGYNEQFF
TRBD1,TRBJ1-2,.,TRBV5-6,TGTGCCAGCAGCACCGGACAGGGCTATGGCTACACCTTC,CASSTGQGYGYTF
TRBD1,TRBJ1-2,once,TRBV15,TGTGCCACCAGCAGCGGACAGGAGATGAGATATGGCTACACCTTC,CATSSGQEMRYGYTF
TRBD2,TRBJ2-1,.,TRBV3-1/TRBV3-2,TGTGCCAGCAGCCAAGAGGTACTAGCGATTGCTGAGCAGTTCTTC,CASSQEVLAIAEQFF
.,TRBJ1-2,.,TRBV20-1,TGCAGTGCTACATACCAGGGTGGCTACACCTTC,CSATYQGGYTF
.,TRBJ1-1,.,TRBV7-9,TGTGCCAGCAGCCCCCCGCGGATATTGAACACTGAAGCTTTCTTT,CASSPPRILNTEAFF
.,TRBJ1-3,.,TRBV4-1,TGCGCCAGCAGCCCGAACGACCGGAGCTCTGGAAACACCATATATTTT,CASSPNDRSSGNTIYF
TRBD1,TRBJ1-1,.,TRBV3-1/TRBV3-2,TGTGCCAGCAGCCAAGACAGGGGGCGCAGAGCGGCTTTCTTT,CASSQDRGRRAAFF
TRBD1,TRBJ1-2,.,TRBV6-5,TGTGCCAGCACGGACAGGAATAACTATGGCTACACCTTC,CASTDRNNYGYTF
.,TRBJ1-6,.,TRBV19,TGTGCCAGTACCCTCGACATCTCCGCCAATTCACCCCTCCACTTT,CASTLDISANSPLHF
.,TRBJ2-5,.,TRBV12-5,TGTGCTAGTGGTAGCGCAGTAGATGGAGAGACCCAGTACTTC,CASGSAVDGETQYF
TRBD2,TRBJ2-3,.,TRBV30,TGTGCCTGGAGTATCTCCCGGACTAGCGGTAGCACAGATACGCAGTATTTT,CAWSISRTSGSTDTQYF
TRBD2,TRBJ2-3,.,TRBV4-3,TGCGCCAGCAGCCAAGGTCCCATACGGGGGGAAACCACAGATACGCAGTATTTT,CASSQGPIRGETTDTQYF
.,TRBJ1-2,.,TRBV7-9,TGTGCCAGCAGCTTAGATGAGGAGAACTATGGCTACACCTTC,CASSLDEENYGYTF
.,TRBJ1-6,.,TRBV6-2/TRBV6-3,TGTGCCAGCAGTTACGCCAGTTGGTCACCCCTCCACTTT,CASSYASWSPLHF
.,TRBJ1-4,few,TRBV25-1,TGTGCCAGCAGTACAAAAAAGGGGACAACTAATGAAAAACTGTTTTTT,CASSTKKGTTNEKLFF
TRBD1,TRBJ1-1,.,TRBV5-5,TGTGCCAGCAGCTCCCACCCCGGGACAGATGAAGCTTTCTTT,CASSSHPGTDEAFF
TRBD1,TRBJ1-2,.,TRBV7-8,TGTGCCAGCAGCGCAACACCGGACAGGGTGAACTATGGCTACACCTTC,CASSATPDRVNYGYTF
TRBD2,TRBJ2-5,once,TRBV7-8,TGTGCCAGCAGCTCCGGGACTAGCATTTTAGAGACCCAGTACTTC,CASSSGTSILETQYF
.,TRBJ1-2,.,TRBV4-2,TGTGCCAGCAGCCATATTGATTTGGGGCAGGGCTATGGCTACACCTTC,CASSHIDLGQGYGYTF
TRBD2,TRBJ2-1,.,TRBV7-9,TGTGCCAGCAGCGCCCACTTAGCGGGAACCTACAATGAGCAGTTCTTC,CASSAHLAGTYNEQFF
TRBD1,TRBJ1-2,.,TRBV9,TGTGCCAGCAGGGGGACAGGGGACGACTATGGCTACACCTTC,CASRGTGDDYGYTF
.,TRBJ1-5,.,TRBV19,TGTGCCAGTACAGGGTCCAATCAGCCCCAGCATTTT,CASTGSNQPQHF
.,TRBJ2-2,.,TRBV6-4,TGTGCCAGCAGTGCGGGGAACGACGGGACCGGGGAGCTGTTTTTT,CASSAGNDGTGELFF
.,TRBJ1-4,many,TRBV5-6,TGTGCCAGCAGCATTGTCTCGAATGAAAAACTGTTTTTT,CASSIVSNEKLFF
.,TRBJ1-5,once,TRBV7-2,TGTGCCAGCGGACAAAACGGGTTGGGCAATCAGCCCCAGCATTTT,CASGQNGLGNQPQHF
.,TRBJ1-5,.,TRBV28,TGTGCCAGCAGTTTAGTCCCTCGACAGAGTACTAATCAGCCCCAGCATTTT,CASSLVPRQSTNQPQHF
.,TRBJ2-4,.,TRBV25-1,TGTGCCAGCAGTCCAGGGAACCCTAAAAACATTCAGTACTTC,CASSPGNPKNIQYF
.,TRBJ1-2,.,TRBV30,TGTGCCTGGAGGGTGGACCGGGACTTAGCTAACTATGGCTACACCTTC,CAWRVDRDLANYGYTF
TRBD1,TRBJ1-2,.,TRBV5-8,TGTGCCAGCAGCTGGGGACAGGGGGCACAGGGCTACACCTTC,CASSWGQGAQGYTF
TRBD1,TRBJ1-5,.,TRBV19,TGTGCCAGTGCAGGGGGCTGGAATCAGCCCCAGCATTTT,CASAGGWNQPQHF
TRBD2,TRBJ2-1,once,TRBV4-3,TGCGCCAGCAGCCAAGGTAGCCGGGGGGGCGATGAGCAGTTCTTC,CASSQGSRGGDEQFF
.,TRBJ1-3,once,TRBV3-1/TRBV3-2,TGTGCCAGCAGCATCTCGATTCCCTTACACGCACGAAACACCATATATTTT,CASSISIPLHARNTIYF
TRBD1,TRBJ1-2,.,TRBV19,TGTGCCAGTAGTATGGGGGACAGCGAAAATAACTATGGCTACACCTTC,CASSMGDSENNYGYTF
.,TRBJ1-5,.,TRBV2,TGTGCCGTAAAATCGAGGTTAGACGATCAGCCCCAGCATTTT,CAVKSRLDDQPQHF
TRBD1,TRBJ1-1,.,TRBV6-2/TRBV6-3,TGTGCCAGCAGCCAGGACAGGGGGCATCTCTACACTGAAGCTTTCTTT,CASSQDRGHLYTEAFF
.,TRBJ1-5,.,TRBV6-1,TGTGCCAGCAGTGAAAGCGTCCTTAGCAATCAGCCCCAGCATTTT,CASSESVLSNQPQHF
.,TRBJ1-2,.,TRBV6-1,TGTGCCAGCAGTGATGGGCAGCCCTATGGCTACACCTTC,CASSDGQPYGYTF
.,TRBJ1-4,once,TRBV19,TGTGCCAGTTCCGGGACAACTAATGAAAAACTGTTTTTT,CASSGTTNEKLFF
.,TRBJ1-4,.,TRBV2,TGTGCCAGCAGTGTAAGTGGCAGTCTCAATGAAGTCTTTTTT,CASSVSGSLNEVFF
.,TRBJ2-5,.,TRBV7-2,TGTGCCAGCAGCCCCCCCAGCAGGTTGATATTGGAGACCCAGTACTTC,CASSPPSRLILETQYF
.,TRBJ1-6,.,TRBV19,TGTGCCAGCGGGACAAGGAATAATTCACCCCTCCACTTT,CASGTRNNSPLHF
.,TRBJ1-1,.,TRBV5-1,TGCGCCAGCAGCGGAAATGCAGGGGTGCCCACTGAAGCTTTCTTT,CASSGNAGVPTEAFF